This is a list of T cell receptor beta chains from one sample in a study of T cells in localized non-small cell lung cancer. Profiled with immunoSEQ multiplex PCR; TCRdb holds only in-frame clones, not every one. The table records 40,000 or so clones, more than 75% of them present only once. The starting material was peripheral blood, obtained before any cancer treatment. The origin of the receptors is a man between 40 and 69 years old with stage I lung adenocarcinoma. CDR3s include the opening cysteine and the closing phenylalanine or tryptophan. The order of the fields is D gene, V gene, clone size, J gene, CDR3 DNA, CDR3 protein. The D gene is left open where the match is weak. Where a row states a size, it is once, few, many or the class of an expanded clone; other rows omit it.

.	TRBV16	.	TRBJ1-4	TGTGCCAGCAGCCCTAACAGGGAACCTAATGAAAAACTGTTTTTT	CASSPNREPNEKLFF
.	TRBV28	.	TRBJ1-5	TGTGCCAGCAGCCATCACCGAAAGCTAAGCAATCAGCCCCAGCATTTT	CASSHHRKLSNQPQHF
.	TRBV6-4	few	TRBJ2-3	TGTGCCAGCAGTGCGGGAGAGACAGATACGCAGTATTTT	CASSAGETDTQYF
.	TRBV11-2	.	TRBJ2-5	TGTGCCAGCAGCTCTACCCATTTGGAGACCCAGTACTTC	CASSSTHLETQYF
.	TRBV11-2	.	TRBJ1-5	TGTGCCAGCAGCTTAGACCCAGGGAGCAATCAGCCCCAGCATTTT	CASSLDPGSNQPQHF
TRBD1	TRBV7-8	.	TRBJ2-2	TGTGCCAGCAGCTTGCGACAGGGAACGAACACCGGGGAGCTGTTTTTT	CASSLRQGTNTGELFF
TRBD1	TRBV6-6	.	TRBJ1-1	TGTGCCAGCAGGGGACAGGGGGCCGGGAGCACTGAAGCTTTCTTT	CASRGQGAGSTEAFF
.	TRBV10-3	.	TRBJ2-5	TGTGCCATCAGTGAGCTCGGGGGGCGCGGTCGGGAGACCCAGTACTTC	CAISELGGRGRETQYF
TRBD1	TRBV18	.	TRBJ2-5	TGTGCCAGCTCACAACAGGGGCAAGAGACCCAGTACTTC	CASSQQGQETQYF
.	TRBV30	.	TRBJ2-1	TGTGCCTGGGGACTCAGCTCCTACAATGAGCAGTTCTTC	CAWGLSSYNEQFF
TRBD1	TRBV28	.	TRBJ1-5	TGTGCCAGCAGTCCAAGACAGGGTGGTAATCAGCCCCAGCATTTT	CASSPRQGGNQPQHF
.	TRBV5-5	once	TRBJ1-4	TGTGCCAGCAGCGGTCCGGGGGCAACTAATGAAAAACTGTTTTTT	CASSGPGATNEKLFF
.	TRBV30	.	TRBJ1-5	TGTGCCTGGAGTGGCGGGAACAATCAGCCCCAGCATTTT	CAWSGGNNQPQHF
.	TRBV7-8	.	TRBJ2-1	TGTGCCAGCAGCCCCCCATTAGTAGAGAAAGTATACAATGAGCAGTTCTTC	CASSPPLVEKVYNEQFF
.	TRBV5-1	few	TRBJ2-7	TGCGCCAGCAGCTTGGCCATAGGAAGGGAGCAGTACTTC	CASSLAIGREQYF
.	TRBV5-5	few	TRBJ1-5	TGTGCCAGCAGCTCCAATCCCACAGGGAATCAGCCCCAGCATTTT	CASSSNPTGNQPQHF
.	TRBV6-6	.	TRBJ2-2	TGTGCCAGCAGAATTTTTGTGGGAAGGGAGCTGTTTTTT	CASRIFVGRELFF
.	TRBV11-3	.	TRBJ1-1	TGTGCCAGCAGCTTAGGGGGACAGAACACTGAAGCTTTCTTT	CASSLGGQNTEAFF
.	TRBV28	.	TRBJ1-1	TGTGCCAGCAGTTATCGGGAGGGGAGACGGGTCACTGAAGCTTTCTTT	CASSYREGRRVTEAFF
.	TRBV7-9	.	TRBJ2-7	TGTGCCAGCAGCCCCCAGGGCCGCACATACGAGCAGTACTTC	CASSPQGRTYEQYF
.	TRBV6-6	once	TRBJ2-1	TGTGCCAGCAGTTACTCGAGTCTCACCCTCAATGAGCAGTTCTTC	CASSYSSLTLNEQFF
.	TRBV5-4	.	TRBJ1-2	TGTGCCAGCAGCTTAATGGTTGGGGGTGCCTATGGCTACACCTTC	CASSLMVGGAYGYTF
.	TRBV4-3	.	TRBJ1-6	TGCGCCAGCAGCCAAACAAGGGGATATAATTCACCCCTCCACTTT	CASSQTRGYNSPLHF
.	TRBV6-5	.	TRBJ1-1	TGTGCCAGCAGTCACCACACCTTGAACACTGAAGCTTTCTTT	CASSHHTLNTEAFF
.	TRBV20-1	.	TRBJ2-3	TGCAGTGCGGGCGGGCCAGATACGCAGTATTTT	CSAGGPDTQYF
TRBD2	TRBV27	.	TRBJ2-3	TGTGCCAGCAGTTTATCGGGACTAGCGGGAGGCACAGATACGCAGTATTTT	CASSLSGLAGGTDTQYF
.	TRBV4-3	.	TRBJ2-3	TGCGCCAGCAGCCCAAGGAGGGCTAGCACAGATACGCAGTATTTT	CASSPRRASTDTQYF